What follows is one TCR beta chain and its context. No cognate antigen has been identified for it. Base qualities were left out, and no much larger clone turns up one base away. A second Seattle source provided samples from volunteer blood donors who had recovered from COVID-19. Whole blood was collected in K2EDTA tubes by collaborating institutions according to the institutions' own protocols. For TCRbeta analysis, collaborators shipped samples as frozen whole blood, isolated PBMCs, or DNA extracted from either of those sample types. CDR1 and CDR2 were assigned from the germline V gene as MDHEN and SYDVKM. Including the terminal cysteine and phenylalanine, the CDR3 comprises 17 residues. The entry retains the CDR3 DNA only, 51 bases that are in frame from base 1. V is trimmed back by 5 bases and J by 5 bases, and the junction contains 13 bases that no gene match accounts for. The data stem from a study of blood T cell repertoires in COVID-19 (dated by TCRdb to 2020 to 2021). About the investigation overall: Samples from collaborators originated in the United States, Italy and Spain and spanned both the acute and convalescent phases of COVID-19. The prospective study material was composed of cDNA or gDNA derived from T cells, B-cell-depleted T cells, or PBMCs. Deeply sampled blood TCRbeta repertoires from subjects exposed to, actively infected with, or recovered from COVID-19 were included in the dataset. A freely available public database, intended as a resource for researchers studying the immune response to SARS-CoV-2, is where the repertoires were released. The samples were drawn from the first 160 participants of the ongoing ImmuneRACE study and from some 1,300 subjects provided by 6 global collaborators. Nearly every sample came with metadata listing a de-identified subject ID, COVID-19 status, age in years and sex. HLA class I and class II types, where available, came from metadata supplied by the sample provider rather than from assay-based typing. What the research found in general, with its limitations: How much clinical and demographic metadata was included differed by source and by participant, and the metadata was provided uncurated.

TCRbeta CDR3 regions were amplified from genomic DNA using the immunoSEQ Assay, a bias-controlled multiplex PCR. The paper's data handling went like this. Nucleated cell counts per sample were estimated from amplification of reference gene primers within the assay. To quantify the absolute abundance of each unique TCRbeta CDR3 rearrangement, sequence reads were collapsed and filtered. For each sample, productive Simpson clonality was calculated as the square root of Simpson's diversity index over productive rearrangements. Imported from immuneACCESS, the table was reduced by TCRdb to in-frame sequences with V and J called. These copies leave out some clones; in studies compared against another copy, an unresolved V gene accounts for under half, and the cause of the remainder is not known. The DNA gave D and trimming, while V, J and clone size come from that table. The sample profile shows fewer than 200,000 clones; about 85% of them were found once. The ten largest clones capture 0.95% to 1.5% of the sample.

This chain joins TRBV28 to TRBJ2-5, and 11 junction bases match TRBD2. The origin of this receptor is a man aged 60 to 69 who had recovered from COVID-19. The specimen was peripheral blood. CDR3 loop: CASSITSGGGGGETQYF. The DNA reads TGTGCCAGCAGTATCACTAGCGGGGGTGGAGGAGGGGAGACCCAGTACTTC.